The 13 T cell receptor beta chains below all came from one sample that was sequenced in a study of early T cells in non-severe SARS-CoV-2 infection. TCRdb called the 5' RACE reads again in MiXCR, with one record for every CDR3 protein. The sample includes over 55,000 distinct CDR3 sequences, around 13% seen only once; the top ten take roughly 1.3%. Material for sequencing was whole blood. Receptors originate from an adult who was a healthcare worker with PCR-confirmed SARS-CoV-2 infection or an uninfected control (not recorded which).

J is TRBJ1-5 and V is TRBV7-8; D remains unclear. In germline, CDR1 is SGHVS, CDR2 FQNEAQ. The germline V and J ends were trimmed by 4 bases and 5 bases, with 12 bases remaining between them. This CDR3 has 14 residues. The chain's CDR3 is CASSWAPYDQPQHF. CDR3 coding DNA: TGTGCCAGCAGCTGGGCCCCGTATGATCAGCCCCAGCATTTT.

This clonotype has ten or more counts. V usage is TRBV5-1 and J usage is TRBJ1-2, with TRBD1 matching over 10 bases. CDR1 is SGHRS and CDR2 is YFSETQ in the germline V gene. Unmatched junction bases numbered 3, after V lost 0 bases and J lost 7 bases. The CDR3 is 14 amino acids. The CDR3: CASSLGQGALGYTF. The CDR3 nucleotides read TGCGCCAGCAGCTTGGGACAGGGGGCGCTTGGCTACACCTTC.

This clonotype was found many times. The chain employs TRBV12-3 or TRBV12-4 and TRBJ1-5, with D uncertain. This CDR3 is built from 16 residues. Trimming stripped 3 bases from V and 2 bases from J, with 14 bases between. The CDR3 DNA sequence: TGTGCCAGCAGTTTGGAGGCCGCGCCGGGCAATCAGCCCCAGCATTTT. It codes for CASSLEAAPGNQPQHF.

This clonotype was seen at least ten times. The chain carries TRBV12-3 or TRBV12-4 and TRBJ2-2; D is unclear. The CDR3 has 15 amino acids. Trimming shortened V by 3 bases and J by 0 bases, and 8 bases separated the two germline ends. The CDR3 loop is CASSFFLANTGELFF. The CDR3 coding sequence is TGTGCCAGCAGTTTTTTCTTAGCGAACACCGGGGAGCTGTTTTTT.

DNA for the CDR3: TGTGCCAGCTCACCATTGGGCAGGCACTCTGGGGCCAACGTCCTGACTTTC. Its translation is CASSPLGRHSGANVLTF. The chain uses TRBV18 and TRBJ2-6; D gene uncertain. The germline V gene has CDR1 KGHSH and CDR2 LQKENI. The V end was cut by 2 bases, the J end by 0 bases, with 11 bases between. The CDR3 consists of 17 residues.

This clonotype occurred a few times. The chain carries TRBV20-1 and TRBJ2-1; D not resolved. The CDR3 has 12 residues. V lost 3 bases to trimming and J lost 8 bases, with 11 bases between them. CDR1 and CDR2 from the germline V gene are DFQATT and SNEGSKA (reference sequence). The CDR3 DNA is TGCAGTGCTAGTAGGAGATTAGATGAGCAGTTCTTC. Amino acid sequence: CSASRRLDEQFF.

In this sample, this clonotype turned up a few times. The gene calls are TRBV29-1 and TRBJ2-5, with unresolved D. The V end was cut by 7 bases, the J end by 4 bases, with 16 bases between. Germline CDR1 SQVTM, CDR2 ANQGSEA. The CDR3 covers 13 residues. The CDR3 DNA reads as TGCAGCGCCGCTGAAGGCAAGGGAGAGACCCAGTACTTC. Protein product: CSAAEGKGETQYF.

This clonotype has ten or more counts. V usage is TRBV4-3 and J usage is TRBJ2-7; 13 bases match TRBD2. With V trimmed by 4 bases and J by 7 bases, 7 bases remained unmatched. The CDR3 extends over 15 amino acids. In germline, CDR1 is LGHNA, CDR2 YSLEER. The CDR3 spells CASSRGLAGVGEQYF. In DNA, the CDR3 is TGCGCCAGCAGCCGAGGACTAGCGGGAGTGGGGGAGCAGTACTTC.

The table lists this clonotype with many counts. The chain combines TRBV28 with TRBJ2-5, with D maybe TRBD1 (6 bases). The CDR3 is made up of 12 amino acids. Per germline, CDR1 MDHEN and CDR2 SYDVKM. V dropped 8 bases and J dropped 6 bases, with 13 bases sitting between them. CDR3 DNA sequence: TGTGCCAGCCGTCAGGGGCAAAAGACCCAGTACTTC. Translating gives CASRQGQKTQYF.

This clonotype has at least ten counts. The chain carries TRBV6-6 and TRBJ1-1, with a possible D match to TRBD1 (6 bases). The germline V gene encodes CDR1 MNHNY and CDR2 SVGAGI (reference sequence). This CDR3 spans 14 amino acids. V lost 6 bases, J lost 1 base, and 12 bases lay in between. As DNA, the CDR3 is TGTGCCAGCAGGGAAGGACAGAAGAACACTGAAGCTTTCTTT. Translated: CASREGQKNTEAFF.

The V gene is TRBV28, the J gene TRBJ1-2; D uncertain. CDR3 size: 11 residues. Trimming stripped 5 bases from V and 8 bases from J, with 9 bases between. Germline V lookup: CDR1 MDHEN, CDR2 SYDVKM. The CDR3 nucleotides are TGTGCCAGCAGTATTATTGGGGGCTACACCTTC. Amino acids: CASSIIGGYTF.

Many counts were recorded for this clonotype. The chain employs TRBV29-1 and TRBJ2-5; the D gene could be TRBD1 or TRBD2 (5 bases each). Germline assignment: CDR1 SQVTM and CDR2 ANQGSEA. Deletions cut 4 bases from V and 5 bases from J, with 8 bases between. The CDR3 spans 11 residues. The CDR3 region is CSVGEGETQYF. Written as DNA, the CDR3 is TGCAGCGTTGGAGAGGGGGAGACCCAGTACTTC.

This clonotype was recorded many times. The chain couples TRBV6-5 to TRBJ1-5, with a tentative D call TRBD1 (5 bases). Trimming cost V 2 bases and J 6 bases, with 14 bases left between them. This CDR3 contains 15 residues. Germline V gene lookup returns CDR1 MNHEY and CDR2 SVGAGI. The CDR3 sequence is CASSYGQGLSQPQHF. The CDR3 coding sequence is TGTGCCAGCAGTTACGGGCAGGGTTTAAGTCAGCCCCAGCATTTT.